This TCR beta chain was captured by sequencing in a study of regulatory T cells in long-lasting Graves disease. Germline V gene lookup returns CDR1 SQVTM and CDR2 ANQGSEA. The length of the CDR3 is 15 residues. The germline V and J ends were trimmed by 6 bases and 4 bases, with 21 bases remaining between them. Described time point: persistent/refractory GD, antithyroid drugs over 5 years with positive TRAb. There was RNA extracted from PBMCs, and the TCR library was made from it. Both iRepertoire HTBI primers and Arm-PCR of CDR3 regions were used to build the TCR beta libraries. TCRdb reprocessed the multiplex PCR reads with MiXCR, giving one entry per CDR3 protein. The sample holds about 420,000 distinct CDR3 sequences, around 24% seen once. This clonotype showed up just a few times.

This TCR was sampled from a female donor with Graves disease. The chain uses TRBV29-1 and TRBJ1-1, with D possibly being TRBD1 (5 bases). The sample here was peripheral blood mononuclear cells (PBMCs), taken when the disease was refractory, from a patient treated with antithyroid drugs. CDR3 sequence (DNA): TGCAGCGTCATTCACCTGTCAGGGCTGGTCACTGAAGCTTTCTTT. Protein product: CSVIHLSGLVTEAFF.